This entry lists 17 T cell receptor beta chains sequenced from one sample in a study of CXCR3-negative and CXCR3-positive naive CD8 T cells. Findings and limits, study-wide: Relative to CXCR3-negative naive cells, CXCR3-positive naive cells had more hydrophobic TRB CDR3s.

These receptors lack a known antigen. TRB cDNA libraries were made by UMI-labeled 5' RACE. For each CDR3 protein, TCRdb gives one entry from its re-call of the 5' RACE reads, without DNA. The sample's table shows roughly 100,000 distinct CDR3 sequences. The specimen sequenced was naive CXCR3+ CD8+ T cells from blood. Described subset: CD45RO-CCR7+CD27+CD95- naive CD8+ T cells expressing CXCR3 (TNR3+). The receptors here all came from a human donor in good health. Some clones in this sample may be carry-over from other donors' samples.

CDR3 loop: CACPTSGSTDTQYF. The chain employs TRBV30 and TRBJ2-3; TCRdb selects TRBD2, and the lack of DNA leaves this call unchecked. In germline, CDR1 is GTSNPN, CDR2 SVGIG (reference sequence). This CDR3 region has 14 residues.

The chain's CDR3 is CASSLGGAVGEQFF. This chain uses TRBV13 with TRBJ2-1; TCRdb returns TRBD2, unconfirmable since there is no DNA. Germline values: CDR1 PRHDT, CDR2 FYEKMQ (reference sequence). CDR3 size: 14 residues. Based on the CDR3 plus reference TRBV13 and TRBJ2-1, the full variable domain is AAGVIQSPRHLIKEKRETATLKCYPIPRHDTVYWYQQGPGQDPQFLISFYEKMQSDKGSIPDRFSAQQFSDYHSELNMSSLELGDSALYFCASSLGGAVGEQFFGPGTRLTVL.

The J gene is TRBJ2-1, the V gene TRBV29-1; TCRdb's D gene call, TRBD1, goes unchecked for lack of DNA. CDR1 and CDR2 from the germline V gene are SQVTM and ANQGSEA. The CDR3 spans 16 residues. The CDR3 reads CSVYPEGQGVYNEQFF.

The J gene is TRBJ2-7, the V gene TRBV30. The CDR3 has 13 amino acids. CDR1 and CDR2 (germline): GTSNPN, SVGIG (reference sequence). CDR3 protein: CAWSVWEFNEQYF.

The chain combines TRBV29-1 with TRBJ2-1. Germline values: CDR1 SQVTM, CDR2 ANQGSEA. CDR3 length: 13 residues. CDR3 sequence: CSVQGSSYNEQFF.

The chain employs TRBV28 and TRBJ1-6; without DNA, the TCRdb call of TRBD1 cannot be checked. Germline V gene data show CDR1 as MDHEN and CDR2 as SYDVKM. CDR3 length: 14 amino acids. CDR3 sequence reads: CASSRTVYNSPLHF.

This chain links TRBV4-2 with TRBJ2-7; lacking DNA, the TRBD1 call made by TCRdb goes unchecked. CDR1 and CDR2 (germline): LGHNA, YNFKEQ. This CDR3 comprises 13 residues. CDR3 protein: CASSPLTETEQYF.

CDR3: CASKTETTYNEQFF. The chain recombines TRBV6-5 with TRBJ2-1. Germline V gene data show CDR1 as MNHEY and CDR2 as SVGAGI. CDR3 length: 14 residues.

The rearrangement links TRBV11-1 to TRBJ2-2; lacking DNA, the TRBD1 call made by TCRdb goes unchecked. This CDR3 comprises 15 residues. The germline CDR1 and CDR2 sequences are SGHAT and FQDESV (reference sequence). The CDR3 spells CASSRDNSNTGELFF.

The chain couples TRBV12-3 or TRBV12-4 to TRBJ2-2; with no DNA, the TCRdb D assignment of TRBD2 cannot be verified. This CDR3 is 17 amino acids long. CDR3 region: CASSGLAGGYDTGELFF.

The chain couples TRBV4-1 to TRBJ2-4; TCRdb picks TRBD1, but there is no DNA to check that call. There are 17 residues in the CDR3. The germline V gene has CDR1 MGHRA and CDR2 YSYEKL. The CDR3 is CASSQDPGPRAKNIQYF.

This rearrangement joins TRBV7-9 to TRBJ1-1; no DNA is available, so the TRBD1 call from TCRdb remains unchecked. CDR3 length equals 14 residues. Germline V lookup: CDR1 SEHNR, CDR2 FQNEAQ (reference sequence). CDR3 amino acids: CASSRGQVNTEAFF.

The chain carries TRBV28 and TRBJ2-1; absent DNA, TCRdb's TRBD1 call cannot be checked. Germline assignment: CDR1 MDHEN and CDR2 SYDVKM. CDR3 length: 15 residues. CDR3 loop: CASTLQPGARNEQFF. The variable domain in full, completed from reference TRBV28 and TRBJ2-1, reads DVKVTQSSRYLVKRTGEKVFLECVQDMDHENMFWYRQDPGLGLRLIYFSYDVKMKEKGDIPEGYSVSREKKERFSLILESASTNQTSMYLCASTLQPGARNEQFFGPGTRLTVL.

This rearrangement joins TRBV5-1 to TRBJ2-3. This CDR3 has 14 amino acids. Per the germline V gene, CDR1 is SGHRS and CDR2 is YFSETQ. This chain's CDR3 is CASSWDTSTDTQYF.

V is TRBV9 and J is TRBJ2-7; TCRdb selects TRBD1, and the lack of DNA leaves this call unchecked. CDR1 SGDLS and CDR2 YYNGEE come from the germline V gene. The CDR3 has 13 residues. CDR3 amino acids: CASSPPRRYEQYF.

The CDR3 sequence: CASSPRQGISYEQYF. The chain recombines TRBV5-5 with TRBJ2-7; TCRdb returns TRBD1, unconfirmable since there is no DNA. CDR3 length equals 15 residues. CDR1 is SGHKS, CDR2 YYEKEE, per germline (reference sequence).

CDR3 sequence: CSVRTGGYNEQFF. The rearrangement links TRBV29-1 to TRBJ2-1; TCRdb's D gene call, TRBD1, goes unchecked for lack of DNA. Germline V CDR1 and CDR2: SQVTM, ANQGSEA. The CDR3 runs 13 residues.